The 9 T cell receptor beta chains presented below share a single source sample, sequenced in a study of control samples from healthy donors and cancer patients. Assay used: immunoSEQ multiplex PCR; TCRdb lists only in-frame clones, some missing. This sample yields some 120,000 clones, of which roughly 90% are seen a single time; 30% to 50% belongs to the top ten. Sequences were obtained from blood. The receptors shown here come from a man between 45 and 60 years old in good health.

On this clone: This sample also contains other DNA sequences that code for the same CDR3. V and J are TRBV5-1 and TRBJ2-5; TRBD1 agrees at 7 bases. The junction had 2 bases not matched to a gene; V was cut back by 1 base and J by 5 bases. This CDR3 has 13 amino acids. The V gene's germline CDR1 is SGHRS and CDR2 YFSETQ. The CDR3 DNA reads as TGCGCCAGCAGCTTGACAGGGGATGAGACCCAGTACTTC. Protein product: CASSLTGDETQYF.

This chain links TRBV9 with TRBJ2-5; D is unresolved. V shed 2 bases and J shed 0 bases, with 8 bases lying between them. CDR3 size: 14 residues. Germline lookup yields CDR1 SGDLS and CDR2 YYNGEE. The CDR3 DNA sequence: TGTGCCAGCAGCGTGGCAGACTACCAAGAGACCCAGTACTTC. The encoded protein is CASSVADYQETQYF.

DNA of the CDR3: TGTGCCAGCAGCTTGGTACGAGATGAAGCTTTCTTT. This sequence encodes CASSLVRDEAFF. This chain uses TRBV5-8 with TRBJ1-1; D ambiguous. This CDR3 is built from 12 residues. Germline loops: CDR1 SGHTS, CDR2 YDEGEE. With 0 bases removed from V and 7 bases from J, the gap between germline ends came to 7 bases.

This chain links TRBV19 with TRBJ1-2; D gene ambiguous. This CDR3 has 14 amino acids. From germline, CDR1 is LNHDA and CDR2 SQIVND (reference sequence). V was pared by 0 bases and J by 3 bases, with 8 bases between. The CDR3 region is CASSIDRSYYGYTF. CDR3 nucleotides: TGTGCCAGTAGTATAGATCGGTCATACTATGGCTACACCTTC.

The chain links TRBV10-2 to TRBJ1-1; 7 bases align to TRBD1. Looked up from germline, CDR1 is WSHSY and CDR2 is SAAADI. The trim removed 6 bases at V and 5 bases at J, leaving 6 bases unmatched. The CDR3 runs to 13 residues. The CDR3: CASRETGATEAFF. CDR3 DNA: TGCGCCAGCAGGGAAACAGGGGCAACTGAAGCTTTCTTT.

The chain is built from TRBV5-1 and TRBJ2-5; D is possibly TRBD2 (5 bases). This CDR3 spans 12 amino acids. Germline V CDR1 and CDR2: SGHRS, YFSETQ. The V end lost 0 bases, the J end lost 5 bases, and 5 bases lay between the germline ends. CDR3 loop: CASSLGRETQYF. In DNA, the CDR3 is TGCGCCAGCAGCTTGGGGAGGGAGACCCAGTACTTC.

The genes are TRBV4-1 and TRBJ1-1; TRBD1 matches 9 bases. Germline V gene data show CDR1 as MGHRA and CDR2 as YSYEKL. This CDR3 has 15 amino acids. V trimming: 4 bases; J trimming: 0 bases; junction bases outside the gene matches: 3. The CDR3 is CASSLGQGMNTEAFF. The CDR3 DNA is TGCGCCAGCAGCCTCGGACAGGGGATGAACACTGAAGCTTTCTTT.

The chain recombines TRBV19 with TRBJ1-1, with 8 bases identical to TRBD1. The CDR3 extends over 13 amino acids. Unmatched junction bases numbered 3, after V lost 5 bases and J lost 4 bases. In germline, CDR1 is LNHDA, CDR2 SQIVND (reference sequence). The CDR3 reads CASSPQGATEAFF. The CDR3 DNA follows: TGTGCCAGTAGTCCTCAGGGGGCCACTGAAGCTTTCTTT.

The V gene is TRBV5-1, the J gene TRBJ2-3; D not certain. CDR1 and CDR2 from the germline V gene are SGHRS and YFSETQ. This CDR3 has 14 amino acids. Between the trimmed V and J ends, which lost 1 base and 2 bases, there was a span of 8 bases. CDR3 DNA sequence: TGCGCCAGCAGCTTGCGCTACCTCACAGATACGCAGTATTTT. Translating it yields CASSLRYLTDTQYF.